A selection of T cell receptor beta chains follows, all from one sample in a study of identical twins. TCRdb redid the calling of the 5' RACE reads with MiXCR, one entry per CDR3 protein. The table has around 490,000 distinct CDR3 sequences, roughly 13% seen once. This sample was also put to use in a study of yellow fever vaccine responses in identical twins.

The material sequenced was CD4+ T cells sorted from blood. Source of these receptors: a woman in her late teens or twenties in good health. CDR3s include the opening cysteine and the closing phenylalanine or tryptophan. Fields, in order: CDR3 DNA, CDR3 protein, clone size, J gene, V gene, CDR3 length, D gene. A D gene is named only where the DNA matches it firmly. Some rows mark clone size as missing; the rest say once, few, many or name a class of expanded clone.

TGTGCCAGCAGTTTCGGACAGGGTTTGGGTGAGCAGTTCTTC,CASSFGQGLGEQFF,many,TRBJ2-1,TRBV27,14,TRBD1
TGTGCCAGCTCCAACCCGTCCCTATACGAGCAGTACTTC,CASSNPSLYEQYF,few,TRBJ2-7,TRBV11-2,13,NA
TGTGCCACCAACGGGGCCTCCTACAATGAGCAGTTCTTC,CATNGASYNEQFF,NA,TRBJ2-1,TRBV19,13,NA
TGTGCCAGCAGCTTGGTGGGACAGGGTTACAATGAGCAGTTCTTC,CASSLVGQGYNEQFF,many,TRBJ2-1,TRBV5-5,15,TRBD1
TGCGCCAGCAGCCAAGTGGGGACAGGGCAATCACCCCTCCACTTT,CASSQVGTGQSPLHF,many,TRBJ1-6,TRBV4-1,15,TRBD1
TGTGCCAGCAAATTCTCGGGACAGGGGGACTACACCTTC,CASKFSGQGDYTF,few,TRBJ1-2,TRBV25-1,13,TRBD1
TGTGCCAGCTCTACAGGGAAAAATGAGCAGTTCTTC,CASSTGKNEQFF,NA,TRBJ2-1,TRBV2,12,NA
TGTGCCAGCAGCCAAGCCATAGGCTACGAGCAGTACTTC,CASSQAIGYEQYF,many,TRBJ2-7,TRBV3-1,13,NA
TGCAGCGCTGGCGGGACAGGGATCACAGATACGCAGTATTTT,CSAGGTGITDTQYF,few,TRBJ2-3,TRBV29-1,14,TRBD1
TGTGCCAGCAGTTACAAGGGCTCCAGCTCCTACGAGCAGTACTTC,CASSYKGSSSYEQYF,NA,TRBJ2-7,TRBV27,15,NA
TGTGCCAGCAGTTGCAACGGGGCTAGAAAAGAGCAGTTCTTC,CASSCNGARKEQFF,NA,TRBJ2-1,TRBV6-2/TRBV6-3,14,NA
TGTGCCAGCAGTATGCTAGCGGGAGGGTCCTGGAATGAGCAGTTCTTC,CASSMLAGGSWNEQFF,few,TRBJ2-1,TRBV6-2/TRBV6-3,16,TRBD2
TGTGCCAGCAGTAAACAGGGGGGGCGGACCCAGTACTTC,CASSKQGGRTQYF,many,TRBJ2-5,TRBV28,13,NA
TGCGCCAGCAGCTTCGGGACAGGTCAAGAGACCCAGTACTTC,CASSFGTGQETQYF,many,TRBJ2-5,TRBV5-1,14,TRBD1
TGTGCCACCAGCAGTCCAGCGGACAGCGGGAAGAACAATGAGCAGTTCTTC,CATSSPADSGKNNEQFF,many,TRBJ2-1,TRBV15,17,NA
TGTGCCAGCAGACCCCGCGAGCGGGCCGAACGGGGGCAGTTCTTC,CASRPRERAERGQFF,NA,TRBJ2-1,TRBV2,15,NA
TGTGCCATCAGTTTAGACAGCACCACAGATACGCAGTATTTT,CAISLDSTTDTQYF,few,TRBJ2-3,TRBV10-3,14,NA
TGCAGTGCTAGTAAGGATCAGGGATCGGAGACCCAGTACTTC,CSASKDQGSETQYF,few,TRBJ2-5,TRBV20-1,14,NA
TGTGCCAGCAGCGTAGGGCAGCTAGGCCCAGATACGCAGTATTTT,CASSVGQLGPDTQYF,few,TRBJ2-3,TRBV9,15,NA
TGCGCCAGCAGCCTGACCGAGGGGACAGATACGCAGTATTTT,CASSLTEGTDTQYF,few,TRBJ2-3,TRBV4-1,14,NA
TGTGCCAGCAGCTCAACAGCAGATACGCAGTATTTT,CASSSTADTQYF,many,TRBJ2-3,TRBV6-2/TRBV6-3,12,NA
TGTGCCAGCAGGGAGGGCAGGGAAAATGGCTACACCTTC,CASREGRENGYTF,NA,TRBJ1-2,TRBV6-1,13,NA
TGTGCCAGCGGTAGCGGGGGGGCCGGAGCAGATACGCAGTATTTT,CASGSGGAGADTQYF,NA,TRBJ2-3,TRBV6-1,15,TRBD2
TGTGCCAGCAGCCGGGAAATTTCCTACAATGAGCAGTTCTTC,CASSREISYNEQFF,few,TRBJ2-1,TRBV6-2/TRBV6-3,14,NA
TGCGCCAGCAGTGCTGGCGGGAGGACGATGAATGAGCAGTTCTTC,CASSAGGRTMNEQFF,NA,TRBJ2-1,TRBV10-2,15,TRBD2
TGTGCCTGGACCATCGGGGGGGATACGCAGTATTTT,CAWTIGGDTQYF,once,TRBJ2-3,TRBV30,12,TRBD2
TGTGCCAGCAGACTTCAAGGGGAAGGTGGAAACACCATATATTTT,CASRLQGEGGNTIYF,NA,TRBJ1-3,TRBV28,15,NA